Ten or more counts support the clone carrying this T cell receptor beta chain. This CDR3 contains 15 residues. After removal of 1 base from V and 4 bases from J, the junction contained 6 bases not matched to a gene. CDR1 and CDR2 from the germline V gene are SGHRS and YFSETQ. Clinical symptoms, serum thyroxine and TRAb, thyroid ultrasound and orbital computed tomography were used for the diagnoses. The entry originates in a study of T cells in Graves' hyperthyroidism and ophthalmopathy. Authors of the study amplified TCR beta CDR3 regions from RNA transcripts. Primed by the HTBI set, a first-round RT-PCR was run on the TCR CDR3. In TCRdb, the multiplex PCR reads were re-called with MiXCR into one record per CDR3 protein. The sample yields about 560,000 distinct CDR3 sequences, roughly 14% seen once.

The sample taken for sequencing was blood. The chain employs TRBV5-1 and TRBJ2-3, with 7 bases aligning to TRBD2. The receptor was isolated from a woman aged 25 to 45 with Graves' hyperthyroidism. Here the CDR3 reads CASSLSGIRADTQYF. CDR3 nucleotides: TGCGCCAGCAGCTTGAGCGGGATACGTGCAGATACGCAGTATTTT.